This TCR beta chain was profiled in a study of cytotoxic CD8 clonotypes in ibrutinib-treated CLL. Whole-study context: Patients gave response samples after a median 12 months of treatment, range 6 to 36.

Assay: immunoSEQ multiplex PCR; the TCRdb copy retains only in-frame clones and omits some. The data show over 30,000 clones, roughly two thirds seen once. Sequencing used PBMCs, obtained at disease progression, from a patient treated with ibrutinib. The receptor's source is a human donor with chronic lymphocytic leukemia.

CDR3 nucleotides: TGCGCCAGCAGCCCACTTGTGGGACAGCGCTATAATTCACCCCTCCACTTT. Protein product: CASSPLVGQRYNSPLHF. The rearrangement links TRBV5-1 to TRBJ1-6, with TRBD1 identical over 7 bases. V gave up 4 bases and J gave up 3 bases; unmatched junction bases: 10. The germline gives CDR1 SGHRS, CDR2 YFSETQ. The CDR3 extends over 17 amino acids.